The TCR beta chain under discussion was sequenced for a study of cytomegalovirus exposure and HLA in healthy donors. Study findings and constraints: HLA allele associations emerged for about 16,000 TCR beta sequences in a later analysis, at 0.05 false discovery rate. While the bulk of TCR sequences proved rare, some public TCRs turned up in many donors.

Concerning this clone: Its antigen remains unidentified.

60 Vbeta and 13 Jbeta primers were used in PCR. Repertoires were generated with immunoSEQ multiplex PCR, while TCRdb's copy carries only in-frame clones and drops some. The sample records roughly 150,000 clones, around 77% being singletons. This CDR3 is built from 14 residues. With V trimmed by 4 bases and J by 5 bases, 8 bases remained unmatched. CDR1 and CDR2 from the germline V gene are MGHDK and SYGVNS. Sequencing was done on a sample of PBMCs. V is TRBV25-1 and J is TRBJ2-7; 7 bases agree with TRBD1. This TCR was recovered from a man aged 45-60 years in good health and CMV-seropositive. CDR3 amino acids: CASSVPGGRNEQYF. DNA for the CDR3: TGTGCCAGCAGTGTACCAGGGGGTCGGAACGAGCAGTACTTC.